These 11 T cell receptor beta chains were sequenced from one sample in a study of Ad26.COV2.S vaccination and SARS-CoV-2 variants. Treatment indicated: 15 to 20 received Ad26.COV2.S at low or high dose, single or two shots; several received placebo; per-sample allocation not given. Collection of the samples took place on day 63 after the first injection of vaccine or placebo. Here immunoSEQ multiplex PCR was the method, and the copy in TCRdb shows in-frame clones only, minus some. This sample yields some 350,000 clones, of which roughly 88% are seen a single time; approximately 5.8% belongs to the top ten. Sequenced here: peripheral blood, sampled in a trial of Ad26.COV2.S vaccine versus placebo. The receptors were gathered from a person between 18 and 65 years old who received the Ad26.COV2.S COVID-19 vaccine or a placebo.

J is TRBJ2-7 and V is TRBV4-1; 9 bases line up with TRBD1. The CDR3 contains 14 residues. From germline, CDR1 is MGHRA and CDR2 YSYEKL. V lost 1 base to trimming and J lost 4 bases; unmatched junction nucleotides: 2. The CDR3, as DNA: TGCGCCAGCAGCCAAGCGGACAGGGGATACGAGCAGTACTTC. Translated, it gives CASSQADRGYEQYF.

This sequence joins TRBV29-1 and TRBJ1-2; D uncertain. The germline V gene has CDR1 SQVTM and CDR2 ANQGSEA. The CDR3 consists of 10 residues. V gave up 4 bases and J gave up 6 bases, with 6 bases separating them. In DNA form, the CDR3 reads TGCAGCGTTGTGTCAAATGGCTACACCTTC. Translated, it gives CSVVSNGYTF.

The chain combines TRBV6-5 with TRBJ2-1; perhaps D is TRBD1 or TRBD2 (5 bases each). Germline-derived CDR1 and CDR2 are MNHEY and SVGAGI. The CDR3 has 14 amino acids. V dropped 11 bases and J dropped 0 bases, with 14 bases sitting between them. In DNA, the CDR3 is TGTGCCTGCCGGGGCCCGAGCTCCTACAATGAGCAGTTCTTC. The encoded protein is CACRGPSSYNEQFF.

CDR3 region: CASSLPSRDRADTQYF. DNA for the CDR3: TGCGCCAGCAGCTTGCCGTCCCGGGACAGGGCAGATACGCAGTATTTT. This sequence joins TRBV5-1 and TRBJ2-3, with TRBD1 matching 9 bases. Germline V gives CDR1 SGHRS, CDR2 YFSETQ. This CDR3 has 16 amino acids. J was trimmed by 4 bases and V by 1 base; bases with no gene match: 7.

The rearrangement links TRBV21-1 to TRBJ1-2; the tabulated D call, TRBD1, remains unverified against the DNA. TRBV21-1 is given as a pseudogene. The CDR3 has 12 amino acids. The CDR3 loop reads CASTTTGTGGTF. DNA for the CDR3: TGTGCCAGCACGACCACGGGGACAGGGGGTACCTTC.

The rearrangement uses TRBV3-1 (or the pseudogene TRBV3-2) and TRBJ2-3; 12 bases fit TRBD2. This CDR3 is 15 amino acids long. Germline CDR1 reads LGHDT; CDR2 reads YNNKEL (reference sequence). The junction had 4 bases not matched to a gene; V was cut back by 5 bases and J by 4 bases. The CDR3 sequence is CASSMGLAGADTQYF. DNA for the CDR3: TGTGCCAGCAGCATGGGACTAGCGGGTGCAGATACGCAGTATTTT.

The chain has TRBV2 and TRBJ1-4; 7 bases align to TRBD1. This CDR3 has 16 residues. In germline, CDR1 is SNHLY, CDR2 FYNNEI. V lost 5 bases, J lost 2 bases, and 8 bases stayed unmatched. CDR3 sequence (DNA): TGTGCCAGCAGTTGGACAGGAGAGTCGACTAATGAAAAACTGTTTTTT. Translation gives CASSWTGESTNEKLFF. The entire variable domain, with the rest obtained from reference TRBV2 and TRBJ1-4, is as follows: EPEVTQTPSHQVTQMGQEVILRCVPISNHLYFYWYRQILGQKVEFLVSFYNNEISEKSEIFDDQFSVERPDGSNFTLKIRSTKLEDSAMYFCASSWTGESTNEKLFFGSGTQLSVL.

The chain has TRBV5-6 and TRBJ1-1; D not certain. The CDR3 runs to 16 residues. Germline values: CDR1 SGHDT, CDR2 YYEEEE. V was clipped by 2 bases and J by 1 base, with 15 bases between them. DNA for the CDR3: TGTGCCAGCAGCTTAGGACGGCCTCAGTGGAACACTGAAGCTTTCTTT. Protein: CASSLGRPQWNTEAFF.

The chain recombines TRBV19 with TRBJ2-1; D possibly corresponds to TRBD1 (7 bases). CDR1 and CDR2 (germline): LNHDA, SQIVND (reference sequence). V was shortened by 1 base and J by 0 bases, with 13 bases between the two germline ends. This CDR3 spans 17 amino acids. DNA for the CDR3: TGTGCCAGTAGTATAGGGTCGGGGGACAGCTCCTACAATGAGCAGTTCTTC. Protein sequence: CASSIGSGDSSYNEQFF.

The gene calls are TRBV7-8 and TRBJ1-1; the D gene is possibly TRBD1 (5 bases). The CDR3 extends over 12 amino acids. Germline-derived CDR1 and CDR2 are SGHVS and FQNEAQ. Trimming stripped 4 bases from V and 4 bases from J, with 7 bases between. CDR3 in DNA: TGTGCCAGCAGCTGGGGCCGCACTGAAGCTTTCTTT. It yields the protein CASSWGRTEAFF.

The CDR3 region is CASSGGYGTESYGYTF. The CDR3 DNA is TGTGCCAGCAGCGGAGGCTACGGGACAGAGAGCTATGGCTACACCTTC. The rearrangement links TRBV7-9 to TRBJ1-2, with 7 bases lining up with TRBD1. Losses at the gene ends were 5 bases for V and 4 bases for J; bases not matched to a gene: 13. Germline lookup yields CDR1 SEHNR and CDR2 FQNEAQ (reference sequence). This CDR3 is 16 amino acids long. Full variable domain (missing parts from reference TRBV7-9 and TRBJ1-2): DTGVSQNPRHKITKRGQNVTFRCDPISEHNRLYWYRQTLGQGPEFLTYFQNEAQLEKSRLLSDRFSAERPKGSFSTLEIQRTEQGDSAMYLCASSGGYGTESYGYTFGSGTRLTVV.